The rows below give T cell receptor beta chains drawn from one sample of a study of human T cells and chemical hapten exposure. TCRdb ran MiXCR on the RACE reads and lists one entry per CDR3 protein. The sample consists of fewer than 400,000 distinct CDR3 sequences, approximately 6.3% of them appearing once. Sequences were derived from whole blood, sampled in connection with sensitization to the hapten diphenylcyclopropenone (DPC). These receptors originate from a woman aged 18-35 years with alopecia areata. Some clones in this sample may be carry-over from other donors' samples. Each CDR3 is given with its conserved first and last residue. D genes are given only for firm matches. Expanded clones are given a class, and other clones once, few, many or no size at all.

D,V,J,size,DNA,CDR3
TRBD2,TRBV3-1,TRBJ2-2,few,TGTGCCAGCAGCCAAGAACTAGCGACAAACACCGGGGAGCTGTTTTTT,CASSQELATNTGELFF
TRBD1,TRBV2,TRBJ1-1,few,TGTGCCAGCAGTGATGCCGGGACAGGACTAGCTTTCTTT,CASSDAGTGLAFF
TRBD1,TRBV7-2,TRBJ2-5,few,TGTGCCAGCAGCTTACCCACAGGGGCAGAGACCCAGTACTTC,CASSLPTGAETQYF
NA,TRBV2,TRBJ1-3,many,TGTGCCAGCAGTGAGCCCTTATATTCTGGAAACACCATATATTTT,CASSEPLYSGNTIYF
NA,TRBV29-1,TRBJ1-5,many,TGCAGCGTTGATAAAGGGGGCAATCAGCCCCAGCATTTT,CSVDKGGNQPQHF
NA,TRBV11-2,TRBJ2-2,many,TGTGCCAGCAGCCCCCTTTGGCTCCCGGGCCCCGGGGAGCTGTTTTTT,CASSPLWLPGPGELFF
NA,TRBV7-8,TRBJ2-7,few,TGTGCCAGCAGCCGAAATCAGCCTCCGGGACACGGCGAGCAGTACTTC,CASSRNQPPGHGEQYF
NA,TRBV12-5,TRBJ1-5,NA,TGTGCTAGTGGTTCCTACGGGGGGGAGGTCAATCAGCCCCAGCATTTT,CASGSYGGEVNQPQHF
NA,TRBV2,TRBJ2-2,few,TGTGCCAGCAGTGACGGAGTGACCGGGGAGCTGTTTTTT,CASSDGVTGELFF
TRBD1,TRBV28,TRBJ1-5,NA,TGTTCTTCTGCGGGGACAGGGGGGATCGGCAATCAGCCCCAGCATTTT,CSSAGTGGIGNQPQHF
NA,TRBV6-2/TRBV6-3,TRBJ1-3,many,TGTGCCAGCAGTTACGGAGCTTACTCTGGAAACACCATATATTTT,CASSYGAYSGNTIYF
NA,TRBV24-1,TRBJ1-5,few,TGTGCCACCAACGGGGCACGGGATCAGCCCCAGCATTTT,CATNGARDQPQHF
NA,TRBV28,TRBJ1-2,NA,TGTGCCAGCAGAAACAGTTACTATGGCTACACCTTC,CASRNSYYGYTF
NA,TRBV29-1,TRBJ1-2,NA,TGCAGCGTATCGGACTCTGTTAGAGGCTACACCTTC,CSVSDSVRGYTF
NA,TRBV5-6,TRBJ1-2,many,TGTGCCAGCAGCGCACAGGGCGACTATGGCTACACCTTC,CASSAQGDYGYTF
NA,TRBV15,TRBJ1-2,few,TGTGCCACCAGCAGAGATCAGCAGGGCTACACCTTC,CATSRDQQGYTF
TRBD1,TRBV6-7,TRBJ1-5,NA,TGTGCCAGGGGGACAGGGATTCAGCCCCAGCATTTT,CARGTGIQPQHF
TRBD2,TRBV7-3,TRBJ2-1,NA,TGTGCCAGCAGCTTTACTTCCGGGACTAGCGGGGGGTACAATGAGCAGTTCTTC,CASSFTSGTSGGYNEQFF